Listed below are T cell receptor beta chains from one sample, sequenced in a study of blood T cell repertoires in COVID-19. TCRdb's table, derived via immunoSEQ multiplex PCR, lists solely in-frame clones and lacks some. The table includes 150,000 to 200,000 clones, roughly 80% detected once. Sequenced input: PBMCs or T cells enriched from blood (not recorded which). These receptors all stem from a woman aged 50 to 65 who had recovered from COVID-19. Each CDR3 is given with its conserved first and last residue. The order of the fields is CDR3 DNA, CDR3 protein, D gene, CDR3 length, clone size, V gene, J gene. D genes are given only for firm matches. Expanded clones get a size class; other rows say once, few or many, or leave the size out.

DNA: TGTGCCAGCAGCCGCTCGGAGGGAGTAGGGAATGAGCAGTTCTTC
CDR3: CASSRSEGVGNEQFF
D: NA
length: 15
size: NA
V: TRBV7-2
J: TRBJ2-1

DNA: TGTGCCAGCAGCTTACTAGCAGGCGACAGGGTTGAGCAGTTCTTC
CDR3: CASSLLAGDRVEQFF
D: TRBD1
length: 15
size: NA
V: TRBV7-3
J: TRBJ2-1

DNA: TGTGCCAGTAGTATAGTTGGACAGGGAGATGTGCCCCAGCATTTT
CDR3: CASSIVGQGDVPQHF
D: TRBD1
length: 15
size: NA
V: TRBV19
J: TRBJ1-5

DNA: TGTGCCAGCAGTGTATCCTACGTTGGACTAGCAGGATACGAGCAGTACTTC
CDR3: CASSVSYVGLAGYEQYF
D: TRBD2
length: 17
size: NA
V: TRBV2
J: TRBJ2-7

DNA: TGTGCCAGCAGTTTAGGGCAGAAGAACACCGGGGAGCTGTTTTTT
CDR3: CASSLGQKNTGELFF
D: NA
length: 15
size: NA
V: TRBV28
J: TRBJ2-2

DNA: TGTGCCAGCAGGGAAGGGACTAGCGCCGTGGGGGAGCTGTTTTTT
CDR3: CASREGTSAVGELFF
D: TRBD2
length: 15
size: NA
V: TRBV6-1
J: TRBJ2-2

DNA: TGTGCCAGCAGTAGGACAGGAGAAGAGACCCAGTACTTC
CDR3: CASSRTGEETQYF
D: TRBD1
length: 13
size: NA
V: TRBV28
J: TRBJ2-5

DNA: TGTGCCAGCAGCCAAGCCGACAGGGGGCCTTCCTACGAGCAGTACTTC
CDR3: CASSQADRGPSYEQYF
D: TRBD1
length: 16
size: NA
V: TRBV3-1/TRBV3-2
J: TRBJ2-7

DNA: TGTGCCAGCAGCTTACCCGACAGGGGGTCCTACAATGAGCAGTTCTTC
CDR3: CASSLPDRGSYNEQFF
D: TRBD1
length: 16
size: NA
V: TRBV7-2
J: TRBJ2-1

DNA: TGTGCCAGCAGCCAAGAGGGGGACAGGGCCCACGAGCAGTACTTC
CDR3: CASSQEGDRAHEQYF
D: TRBD1
length: 15
size: NA
V: TRBV3-1/TRBV3-2
J: TRBJ2-7

DNA: TGTGCCAGCAGCCCTACAAGGACAGGGGGACCCTACGAGCAGTACTTC
CDR3: CASSPTRTGGPYEQYF
D: TRBD1
length: 16
size: NA
V: TRBV3-1/TRBV3-2
J: TRBJ2-7

DNA: TGTGCCAGCCGACTGAGCTCTGGGGCCAACGTCCTGACTTTC
CDR3: CASRLSSGANVLTF
D: NA
length: 14
size: NA
V: TRBV28
J: TRBJ2-6

DNA: TGCGCCAGCAGCTTGGGGACTAGCGGGATTGCAGATACGCAGTATTTT
CDR3: CASSLGTSGIADTQYF
D: TRBD2
length: 16
size: once
V: TRBV5-1
J: TRBJ2-3

DNA: TGCGCCAGCAGCTTGGAGGGGGCTTCCTCCTACGAGCAGTACTTC
CDR3: CASSLEGASSYEQYF
D: TRBD1
length: 15
size: NA
V: TRBV5-1
J: TRBJ2-7

DNA: TGTGCCAGCAGCCAAGATTATGTCAGGCGCAATGAGCAGTTCTTC
CDR3: CASSQDYVRRNEQFF
D: NA
length: 15
size: few
V: TRBV14
J: TRBJ2-1

DNA: TGTGCCAGCAGCTCCGAACAGGGCAACTATGGCTACACCTTC
CDR3: CASSSEQGNYGYTF
D: NA
length: 14
size: NA
V: TRBV7-3
J: TRBJ1-2

DNA: TGCAGTGCTAGTGCGGCTAGCGGGATGAATGAGCAGTTCTTC
CDR3: CSASAASGMNEQFF
D: TRBD2
length: 14
size: NA
V: TRBV20-1
J: TRBJ2-1

DNA: TGCGCCAGCAGCTTTCAGGGGGACGAGCAGTACTTC
CDR3: CASSFQGDEQYF
D: TRBD1
length: 12
size: once
V: TRBV5-1
J: TRBJ2-7

DNA: TGTGCCACCAGCAGAGGGGACACCGTGGGTGGCTACACCTTC
CDR3: CATSRGDTVGGYTF
D: NA
length: 14
size: NA
V: TRBV15
J: TRBJ1-2

DNA: TGCGCCAGCAGCCCTGGACTGAGCGGGGAGCTGTTTTTT
CDR3: CASSPGLSGELFF
D: NA
length: 13
size: many
V: TRBV4-1
J: TRBJ2-2

DNA: TGCGCCAGCAGGCCGGGACTAGCGGGGATTCGCTCCTACAATGAGCAGTTCTTC
CDR3: CASRPGLAGIRSYNEQFF
D: TRBD2
length: 18
size: few
V: TRBV5-1
J: TRBJ2-1

DNA: TGTGCCAGCTCACCTCTCGGGGGGGCCTCTGGGGCCAACGTCCTGACTTTC
CDR3: CASSPLGGASGANVLTF
D: TRBD2
length: 17
size: NA
V: TRBV18
J: TRBJ2-6

DNA: TGTGCCAGCAGCTTGCCCCTGACTCAATCTCTCACAGATACGCAGTATTTT
CDR3: CASSLPLTQSLTDTQYF
D: NA
length: 17
size: NA
V: TRBV5-5
J: TRBJ2-3

DNA: TGTGCCACACCCGGGGAACTAGGACCGAGGGAGCAGTTCTTC
CDR3: CATPGELGPREQFF
D: NA
length: 14
size: NA
V: TRBV7-9
J: TRBJ2-1

DNA: TGTGCCAGCAGCTCATGGGGGGGGTATTCAGATACGCAGTATTTT
CDR3: CASSSWGGYSDTQYF
D: TRBD2
length: 15
size: NA
V: TRBV7-2
J: TRBJ2-3

DNA: TGTGCCAGCAGCTTGAGGTCGGACAGGGGAAATGAGCAGTTCTTC
CDR3: CASSLRSDRGNEQFF
D: TRBD1
length: 15
size: NA
V: TRBV13
J: TRBJ2-1

DNA: TGTGCCAGAAGCTTCCTGACGGGACTCCACTATGGCTACACCTTC
CDR3: CARSFLTGLHYGYTF
D: NA
length: 15
size: few
V: TRBV5-3
J: TRBJ1-2

DNA: TGTGCCAGCAGTTCCTCCGGGACAGGGGGTTTGGGTGCTTTCTTT
CDR3: CASSSSGTGGLGAFF
D: TRBD1
length: 15
size: NA
V: TRBV6-5
J: TRBJ1-1

DNA: TGTGCCATCACCGGGACAGGGGGTTTTACTGAAGCTTTCTTT
CDR3: CAITGTGGFTEAFF
D: TRBD1
length: 14
size: NA
V: TRBV10-3
J: TRBJ1-1

DNA: TGCGCCAGCAGCTTGGACCCCGGGACAGGGGACGCCATTTTTTCCTATGGCTACACCTTC
CDR3: CASSLDPGTGDAIFSYGYTF
D: TRBD1
length: 20
size: NA
V: TRBV5-1
J: TRBJ1-2

DNA: TGTGCCAGCCGAACTGCCCCCCCCGAACAGGCGGCTTTCTTT
CDR3: CASRTAPPEQAAFF
D: NA
length: 14
size: NA
V: TRBV28
J: TRBJ1-1

DNA: TGTGCCAGCAGCTTCTTAGGACAGGGCCGGTATAGCAATCAGCCCCAGCATTTT
CDR3: CASSFLGQGRYSNQPQHF
D: TRBD1
length: 18
size: NA
V: TRBV11-3
J: TRBJ1-5

DNA: TGTGCCAGCAGTTCGCCAGGACTATCAACCTACGAGCAGTACTTC
CDR3: CASSSPGLSTYEQYF
D: NA
length: 15
size: many
V: TRBV6-2/TRBV6-3
J: TRBJ2-7

DNA: TGTGCCAGCAGCTTAGGACCTCAGGCTGGCTACACCTTC
CDR3: CASSLGPQAGYTF
D: NA
length: 13
size: NA
V: TRBV7-2
J: TRBJ1-2